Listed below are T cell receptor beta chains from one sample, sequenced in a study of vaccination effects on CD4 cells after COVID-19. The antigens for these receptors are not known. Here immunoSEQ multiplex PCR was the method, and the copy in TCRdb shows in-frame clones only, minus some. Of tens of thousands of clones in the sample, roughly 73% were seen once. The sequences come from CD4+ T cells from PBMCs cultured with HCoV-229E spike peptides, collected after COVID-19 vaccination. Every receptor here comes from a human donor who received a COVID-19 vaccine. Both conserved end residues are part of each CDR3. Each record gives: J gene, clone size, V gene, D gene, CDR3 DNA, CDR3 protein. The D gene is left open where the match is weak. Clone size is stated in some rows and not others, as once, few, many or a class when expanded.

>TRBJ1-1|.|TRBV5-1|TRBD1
TGCGCCAGCGGAACGGGACAGGGTGCCACTGAAGCTTTCTTT
CASGTGQGATEAFF
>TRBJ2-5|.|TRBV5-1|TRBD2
TGCGCCAGCAGCTTGGGGACTAGCGGGGGAATAGAGACCCAGTACTTC
CASSLGTSGGIETQYF
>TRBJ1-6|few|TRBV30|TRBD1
TGTGCCTGGAGTGTCGGGGGACAGGGAGAATCACCCCTCCACTTT
CAWSVGGQGESPLHF
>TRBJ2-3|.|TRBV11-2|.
TGTGCCAGCAGCTTAAGGGTCGGGACTCAACCGAATACGCAGTATTTT
CASSLRVGTQPNTQYF
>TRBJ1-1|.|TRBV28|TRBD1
TGTGCCAGCAGTTTGCGACAGGGGGCAACTGAAGCTTTCTTT
CASSLRQGATEAFF
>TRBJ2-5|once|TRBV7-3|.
TGTGCCAGCAGCTTAATGGGAACTCAAGAGACCCAGTACTTC
CASSLMGTQETQYF
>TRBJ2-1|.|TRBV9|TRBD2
TGTGCCAGCAGCCGGGGGACTAGCGGAGAGGTCGAGCAGTTCTTC
CASSRGTSGEVEQFF
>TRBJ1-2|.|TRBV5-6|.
TGTGCCAGCAGCCTCGGGGTCGGCTATGGCTACACCTTC
CASSLGVGYGYTF
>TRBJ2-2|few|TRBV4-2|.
TGTGCCAGCAGGCTAACAGGGAACACCGGGGAGCTGTTTTTT
CASRLTGNTGELFF
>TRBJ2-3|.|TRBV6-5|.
TGTGCCAGCAGTTACAACGGGGGAGGAACAGATACGCAGTATTTT
CASSYNGGGTDTQYF
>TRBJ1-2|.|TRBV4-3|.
TGCGCCAGCAGCCAAGATGACGGCCTTAACTATGGCTACACCTTC
CASSQDDGLNYGYTF
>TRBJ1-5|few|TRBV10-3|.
TGTGCCATCAGTGAGGGGGGGCGCGGTGGCAATCAGCCCCAGCATTTT
CAISEGGRGGNQPQHF
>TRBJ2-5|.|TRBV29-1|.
TGCAGCGGAGGACCGTCCCAAGAGACCCAGTACTTC
CSGGPSQETQYF
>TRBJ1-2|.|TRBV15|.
TGTGCCACCAGCCTAGGGGAGGGTCCAGGCACCTTC
CATSLGEGPGTF
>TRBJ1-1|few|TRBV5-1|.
TGCGCCAGCAGCTTGTGGCTGAACACTGAAGCTTTCTTT
CASSLWLNTEAFF
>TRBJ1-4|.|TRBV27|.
TGTGCCAGCAGTTTATCAGGGCTGGAGGAAAAACTGTTTTTT
CASSLSGLEEKLFF
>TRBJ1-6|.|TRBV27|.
TGTGCCAGCAGTTTGCTACCAGGGCATTCACCCCTCCACTTT
CASSLLPGHSPLHF
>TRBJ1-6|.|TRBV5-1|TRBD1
TGCGCCAGCAGCCCCGGGACAGATAATTCACCCCTCCACTTT
CASSPGTDNSPLHF
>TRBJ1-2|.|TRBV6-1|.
TGTGCCAGCAGTGAACAAAGCTATGGCTACACCTTC
CASSEQSYGYTF
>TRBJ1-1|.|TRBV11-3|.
TGTGCCAGCAGGGGGCGGGACACTGAAGCTTTCTTT
CASRGRDTEAFF
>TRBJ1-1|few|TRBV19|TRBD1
TGTGCCAGTAGTCGAGGGACAGATGAAGCTTTCTTT
CASSRGTDEAFF
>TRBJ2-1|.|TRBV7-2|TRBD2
TGTGCCAGCAGCGCGGCCTTGGGACTAGCGGGGCGGCAGTTCTTC
CASSAALGLAGRQFF
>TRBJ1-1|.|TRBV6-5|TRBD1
TGTGCCAGTACAGGGGCCTCTGAAGCTTTCTTT
CASTGASEAFF
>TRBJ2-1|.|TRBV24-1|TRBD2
TGTGCCACCAGTGACCCCGGGACTAGCGGGGACGAGCAGTTCTTC
CATSDPGTSGDEQFF
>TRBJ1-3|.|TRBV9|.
TGTGCCAGCAGCGACCGAGGGGGAAACACCATATATTTT
CASSDRGGNTIYF
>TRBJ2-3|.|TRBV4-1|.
TGCGCCAGCAGCCAGAGGAGCGTGTCAGATACGCAGTATTTT
CASSQRSVSDTQYF
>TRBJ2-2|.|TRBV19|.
TGTGCCAGTAGGCCGGCCCGGTCCGGGGAGCTGTTTTTT
CASRPARSGELFF
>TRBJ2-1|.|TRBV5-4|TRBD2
TGTGCCAGCAGCTCGGCGGGGGGACAATCCTACAATGAGCAGTTCTTC
CASSSAGGQSYNEQFF
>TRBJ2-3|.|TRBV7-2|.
TGTGCCAGCAGCTTTAGGGGGGGGAGTGGGACAGATACGCAGTATTTT
CASSFRGGSGTDTQYF
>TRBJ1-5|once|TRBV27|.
TGTGCCAGCAGTTTTCTCGGGACTAATCAGCCCCAGCATTTT
CASSFLGTNQPQHF
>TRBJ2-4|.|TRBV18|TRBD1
TGTGCCAGCTCACCACCGGGACAGGGGGCTTACATTCAGTACTTC
CASSPPGQGAYIQYF
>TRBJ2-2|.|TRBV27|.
TGTGCCAGCAGTTTTGCAGGGGCGAACACCGGGGAGCTGTTTTTT
CASSFAGANTGELFF
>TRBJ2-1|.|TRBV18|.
TGTGCCAGCTCACCCACGGTCGGAGCCACCTACAATGAGCAGTTCTTC
CASSPTVGATYNEQFF
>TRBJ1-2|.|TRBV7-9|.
TGTGCCAGCAGCCCCGACAGGAGCTATGGCTACACCTTC
CASSPDRSYGYTF
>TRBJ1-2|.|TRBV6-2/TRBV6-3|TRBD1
TGTGCCAGCAGTTCCTATAACCCGGGACAGCGAGAGTTCACCTTC
CASSSYNPGQREFTF
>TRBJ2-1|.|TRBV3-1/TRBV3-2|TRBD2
TGTGCCAGCAGCCAAGGAGGTGGCGGGGGGGCCAGGAATGAGCAGTTCTTC
CASSQGGGGGARNEQFF
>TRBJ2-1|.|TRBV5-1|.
TGCGCCAGCAGCTTGGTTCAGGGCCCTTACAATGAGCAGTTCTTC
CASSLVQGPYNEQFF
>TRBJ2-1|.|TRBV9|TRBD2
TGTGCCAGCAGCGTAGCTACAGAGGGCGGGAGGAGAAGCAATGAGCAGTTCTTC
CASSVATEGGRRSNEQFF
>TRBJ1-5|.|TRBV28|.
TGTGCCAGCAGTTTAGGCGGGGGCGGGAATCAGCCCCAGCATTTT
CASSLGGGGNQPQHF
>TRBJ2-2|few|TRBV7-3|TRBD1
TGTGCCAGCAGCTTAACGATGAGGGGGCAAGGCACCGGGGAGCTGTTTTTT
CASSLTMRGQGTGELFF
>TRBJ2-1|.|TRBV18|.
TGTGCCAGCTCACCCCCGGGGCGGGGAGTGTACAATGAGCAGTTCTTC
CASSPPGRGVYNEQFF
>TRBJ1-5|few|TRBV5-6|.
TGTGCCAGCAGCTTGGGACGCAATCAGCCCCAGCATTTT
CASSLGRNQPQHF
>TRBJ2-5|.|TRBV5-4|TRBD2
TGTGCCAGCACCCTTCGGGGGGACCGACTTCAAGAGACCCAGTACTTC
CASTLRGDRLQETQYF
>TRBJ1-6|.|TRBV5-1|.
TGCGCCAGCAGCTTGCTACCCCCCTCCAATAATTCACCCCTCCACTTT
CASSLLPPSNNSPLHF
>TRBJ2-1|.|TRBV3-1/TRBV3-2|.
TGTGCCAGCAGCCAGCTCGGGGGGCGGGGAAATGAGCAGTTCTTC
CASSQLGGRGNEQFF
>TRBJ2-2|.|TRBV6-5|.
TGTGCCAGCAGTTACTCGAACCGGAACACCGGGGAGCTGTTTTTT
CASSYSNRNTGELFF
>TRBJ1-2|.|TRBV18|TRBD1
TGTGCCAGCTCACCTGATGTAGGGACAGCGGGCTATGGCTACACCTTC
CASSPDVGTAGYGYTF
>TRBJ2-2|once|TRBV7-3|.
TGTGCCAGCAGCTTAACGCCCCTCGCGAACACCGGGGAGCTGTTTTTT
CASSLTPLANTGELFF
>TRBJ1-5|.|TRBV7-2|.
TGTGCCAGCAGCTTAGTAACAGGGAAGGGTCAGCCCCAGCATTTT
CASSLVTGKGQPQHF
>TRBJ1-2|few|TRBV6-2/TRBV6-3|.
TGTGCCAGCAGTTTTCAGGGGAACTATGGCTACACCTTC
CASSFQGNYGYTF
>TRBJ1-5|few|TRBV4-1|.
TGCGCCAGCAGCCCCAGAGGAGGGCCCACAACCTCCAATCAGCCCCAGCATTTT
CASSPRGGPTTSNQPQHF
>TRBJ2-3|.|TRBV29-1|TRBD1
TGCAGCGTGGCTGGGGACAGGGTCACAGATACGCAGTATTTT
CSVAGDRVTDTQYF
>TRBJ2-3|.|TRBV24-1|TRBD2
TGTGCCACCAGTGGCTCAGCTGAGCGGGGGGCCATGGATACGCAGTATTTT
CATSGSAERGAMDTQYF
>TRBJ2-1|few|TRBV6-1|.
TGTGCCAGCAGTGATCGTTCGGCGGGTAACAATGAGCAGTTCTTC
CASSDRSAGNNEQFF
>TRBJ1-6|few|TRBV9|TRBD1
TGTGCCAGCAGCGTTACCGGACAGGGGCATTCACCCCTCCACTTT
CASSVTGQGHSPLHF